Presented here are 7 T cell receptor beta chains from one specimen sequenced in a study of blood T cell repertoires in COVID-19. The data were produced by immunoSEQ multiplex PCR, yet TCRdb's version contains in-frame clones alone and is incomplete. The table includes 100,000 to 150,000 clones, around four fifths detected once. The sample consisted of peripheral blood. The source is a human donor in a cohort sampled during active COVID-19.

This clone was recorded a few times. The rearrangement joins TRBV18 to TRBJ1-2, with D possibly matching TRBD1 (5 bases). Germline CDR1 reads KGHSH; CDR2 reads LQKENI. Trimming removed 3 bases from V and 2 bases from J, with 19 bases in between. The CDR3 is made up of 17 amino acids. CDR3: CASSPGGVQTVNYGYTF. Written as DNA, the CDR3 is TGTGCCAGCTCACCTGGGGGGGTTCAGACGGTGAACTATGGCTACACCTTC.

The genes are TRBV7-2 and TRBJ1-3; 8 bases line up with TRBD1. V lost 5 bases to trimming and J lost 0 bases; unmatched junction nucleotides: 15. The CDR3 extends over 19 amino acids. Germline-derived CDR1 and CDR2 are SGHTA and FQGNSA. The CDR3 DNA sequence: TGTGCCAGCAGCAAGACAGGGGTCCTCGGAGGCAGCTCTGGAAACACCATATATTTT. As protein: CASSKTGVLGGSSGNTIYF.

Details on this clone: A read error may produce the germline difference seen at one junction end. This sequence joins TRBV7-9 and TRBJ1-2; TRBD1 matches at 9 bases. Germline CDR1 and CDR2: SEHNR and FQNEAQ (reference sequence). The CDR3 spans 13 residues. The CDR3 sequence is CATYRGPDYSYTF. As DNA, the CDR3 is TGTGCCACCTACAGGGGGCCCGACTATAGCTACACCTTC. Filled out from reference TRBV7-9 and TRBJ1-2, the complete variable domain reads DTGVSQNPRHKITKRGQNVTFRCDPISEHNRLYWYRQTLGQGPEFLTYFQNEAQLEKSRLLSDRFSAERPKGSFSTLEIQRTEQGDSAMYLCATYRGPDYSYTFGSGTRLTVV.

The chain uses TRBV28 and TRBJ2-7, with a tentative D call TRBD1 (5 bases). This CDR3 has 14 residues. From germline, CDR1 is MDHEN and CDR2 SYDVKM. Trimming left V 7 bases short and J 3 bases short, with 16 bases between. CDR3 bases: TGTGCCAGCAACCCTGGGGCGCTTGGCTACGAGCAGTACTTC. Translation: CASNPGALGYEQYF.

The chain is built from TRBV29-1 and TRBJ2-3; 9 bases are shared with TRBD1. There are 14 residues in the CDR3. Trimming removed 6 bases from V and 3 bases from J; junction bases left unmatched: 7. Per the germline V gene, CDR1 is SQVTM and CDR2 is ANQGSEA. CDR3 amino acids: CSVDPGQGTDTQYF. The DNA for the CDR3 is TGCAGCGTCGACCCGGGACAGGGTACAGATACGCAGTATTTT.

The chain uses TRBV7-9 and TRBJ1-4; 7 bases are shared with TRBD1. CDR1 SEHNR and CDR2 FQNEAQ come from the germline V gene (reference sequence). This CDR3 is built from 14 residues. V trimming: 5 bases; J trimming: 8 bases; junction bases outside the gene matches: 8. In nucleotides, the CDR3 is TGTGCCAGCAGCGTAAGACAGGGTCACGAAAAACTGTTTTTT. This sequence encodes CASSVRQGHEKLFF.

The chain has TRBV19 and TRBJ2-1, with TRBD2 identical over 13 bases. The germline V gene has CDR1 LNHDA and CDR2 SQIVND (reference sequence). With V trimmed by 1 base and J by 0 bases, 9 bases remained unmatched. CDR3 length: 20 amino acids. CDR3 sequence (DNA): TGTGCCAGTAGTATAGTGGGACTAGCGGGAAAACAGAGCTCCTACAATGAGCAGTTCTTC. Encoded protein: CASSIVGLAGKQSSYNEQFF.